The 32 T cell receptor beta chains given below trace back to one sample, sequenced in a study of Graves' ophthalmopathy and Graves' hyperthyroidism. Amplified material comprised TCR beta CDR3 regions derived from RNA transcripts. Amplification began with first-round RT-PCR using HTBI primers, then second-round multiplex PCR was performed. Using its own MiXCR run on the multiplex PCR reads, TCRdb lists one record per CDR3 protein. The sample lists more than 300,000 distinct CDR3 sequences, approximately 17% occurring once. What was sequenced was peripheral blood. Every receptor here comes from an adult woman with stable Graves' hyperthyroidism.

In this sample, this clonotype turned up many times. The chain couples TRBV11-2 to TRBJ2-2, with D unclear. This CDR3 spans 15 amino acids. V shed 2 bases and J shed 6 bases, with 13 bases lying between them. In germline, CDR1 is SGHAT, CDR2 FQNNGV. The CDR3 region is CASSLSLPTPGELFF. CDR3 in DNA: TGTGCCAGCAGCTTATCCCTTCCCACCCCCGGGGAGCTGTTTTTT.

For this clonotype: Given a much more abundant clone one base away, this may be a read error. V gene TRBV29-1 combines with J gene TRBJ2-2, with unresolved D. CDR3 length equals 12 residues. Germline V CDR1 and CDR2: SQVTM, ANQGSEA. Trimming pared 4 bases from V and 6 bases from J, leaving 9 bases between. In DNA form, the CDR3 reads TGCAGCGTTGGTTTATATCCCGGGGAGCTGTTTTTT. It yields the protein CSVGLYPGELFF.

Many counts were recorded for this clonotype. The V gene is TRBV28, the J gene TRBJ2-7; 10 bases align to TRBD2. CDR1 and CDR2 from the germline V gene are MDHEN and SYDVKM. With V trimmed by 9 bases and J by 7 bases, 9 bases remained unmatched. The CDR3 is 13 residues long. CDR3 protein: CASSSGGPLEQYF. CDR3 bases: TGTGCCAGTTCTAGCGGGGGCCCCCTTGAGCAGTACTTC.

The chain recombines TRBV20-1 with TRBJ2-2; D is unclear. The CDR3 is 14 residues long. Per the germline V gene, CDR1 is DFQATT and CDR2 is SNEGSKA (reference sequence). Deletions cut 2 bases from V and 6 bases from J, with 13 bases between. CDR3 sequence: CSARWQDDSGELFF. The CDR3, as DNA: TGCAGTGCTAGATGGCAGGATGATTCCGGGGAGCTGTTTTTT.

This clonotype was seen repeatedly, ten times or more. This chain connects TRBV12-3 or TRBV12-4 to TRBJ1-3; 8 bases map to TRBD1. V was pared by 6 bases and J by 4 bases, with 5 bases of the junction left unmatched. The CDR3 covers 14 residues. CDR3 DNA: TGTGCCAGCAGAAGACAGGGGACGGGAAACACCATATATTTT. Translating gives CASRRQGTGNTIYF.

This clonotype has just a few counts. V usage is TRBV12-3 or TRBV12-4 and J usage is TRBJ1-2, with 9 nucleotides matching TRBD1. The trim removed 4 bases at V and 7 bases at J, leaving 10 bases unmatched. The CDR3 consists of 15 residues. Written as DNA, the CDR3 is TGTGCCAGCAGTTCCCCATACAGGGGGCGAGGTGGCTACACCTTC. Amino acids: CASSSPYRGRGGYTF.

This clonotype was detected ten times or more. The V and J genes are TRBV4-1 and TRBJ1-6, with no clear D. V lost 0 bases, J lost 11 bases, and 11 bases lay in between. The germline V gene encodes CDR1 MGHRA and CDR2 YSYEKL. This CDR3 is 14 amino acids long. For the CDR3, the DNA is TGCGCCAGCAGCCAAGATTGGCCAGGTCCACCCCTCCACTTT. It specifies CASSQDWPGPPLHF.

In this sample, this clonotype turned up many times. This rearrangement joins TRBV2 to TRBJ1-3; D gene uncertain. Between the trimmed V and J ends, which lost 3 bases and 0 bases, there was a span of 6 bases. The CDR3 covers 14 residues. Germline V gene lookup returns CDR1 SNHLY and CDR2 FYNNEI. CDR3 DNA sequence: TGTGCCAGCAGTGAGGGGAGCTCTGGAAACACCATATATTTT. This gives the protein CASSEGSSGNTIYF.

CDR3 protein: CASSPGEVETQYF. The CDR3 nucleotides read TGTGCCAGCAGCCCGGGAGAGGTGGAGACCCAGTACTTC. V is TRBV5-6 and J is TRBJ2-5; D is possibly TRBD2 (6 bases). CDR1 and CDR2 from the germline V gene are SGHDT and YYEEEE. The CDR3 covers 13 residues. The V gene lost 4 bases and the J gene lost 5 bases, with 12 bases spanning the gap.

This clonotype was counted only a few times. The CDR3 nucleotides are TGTGCCAGCAGCCAAGATTCCGGCTGGGACACTGAAGCTTTCTTT. Translation gives CASSQDSGWDTEAFF. V is TRBV3-1 and J is TRBJ1-1, with unresolved D. The CDR3 consists of 15 residues. From germline, CDR1 is LGHDT and CDR2 YNNKEL (reference sequence). Trimming cost V 0 bases and J 3 bases, with 11 bases left between them.

This clonotype was recorded many times. V and J are TRBV4-1 and TRBJ2-7; a possible D gene is TRBD1 (6 bases). Germline values: CDR1 MGHRA, CDR2 YSYEKL. V was pared by 1 base and J by 2 bases, with 9 bases between. This CDR3 contains 14 residues. The CDR3 spells CASSQGTDTYEQYF. The CDR3, as DNA: TGCGCCAGCAGCCAAGGGACAGACACCTACGAGCAGTACTTC.

This clonotype was counted a few times. V is TRBV5-1 and J is TRBJ1-1; D uncertain. This CDR3 has 16 residues. Germline-derived CDR1 and CDR2 are SGHRS and YFSETQ. Deletions cut 3 bases from V and 1 base from J, with 16 bases between. CDR3: CASSWRSGAENTEAFF. In nucleotides, the CDR3 is TGCGCCAGCAGCTGGAGGAGCGGAGCGGAGAACACTGAAGCTTTCTTT.

This clonotype was recorded many times. J is TRBJ2-5 and V is TRBV28; 8 bases map to TRBD2. The CDR3 length is 15 residues. V gave up 3 bases and J gave up 0 bases; unmatched junction bases: 3. The germline gives CDR1 MDHEN, CDR2 SYDVKM. The DNA of the CDR3 is TGTGCCAGCAGTTTGGGACTAGGAGACCAAGAGACCCAGTACTTC. Protein: CASSLGLGDQETQYF.

A note on this clonotype: Sequence at one end of the junction differs from germline and may be a read error. The rearrangement links TRBV9 to TRBJ1-1, with 9 bases lining up with TRBD1. This CDR3 has 15 residues. In germline, CDR1 is SGDLS, CDR2 YYNGEE. CDR3 nucleotide sequence: TGTGCCAGCAGCCCCTACAGGGGGCGGAACATTGAAGCTTTCTTT. This gives the protein CASSPYRGRNIEAFF. The variable domain in full, completed from reference TRBV9 and TRBJ1-1, reads DSGVTQTPKHLITATGQRVTLRCSPRSGDLSVYWYQQSLDQGLQFLIQYYNGEERAKGNILERFSAQQFPDLHSELNLSSLELGDSALYFCASSPYRGRNIEAFFGQGTRLTVV.

At least ten counts were recorded for this clonotype. V and J are TRBV28 and TRBJ2-7; 10 nucleotides match TRBD1. The CDR3 runs to 16 residues. The germline V gene encodes CDR1 MDHEN and CDR2 SYDVKM. V lost 4 bases, J lost 3 bases, and 9 bases stayed unmatched. Here the CDR3 reads CASSSQGQGGFYEQYF. The CDR3 nucleotides read TGTGCCAGCAGTTCCCAAGGACAGGGGGGGTTCTACGAGCAGTACTTC. Full variable domain (outside the CDR3, taken from reference TRBV28 and TRBJ2-7): DVKVTQSSRYLVKRTGEKVFLECVQDMDHENMFWYRQDPGLGLRLIYFSYDVKMKEKGDIPEGYSVSREKKERFSLILESASTNQTSMYLCASSSQGQGGFYEQYFGPGTRLTVT.

J is TRBJ1-5 and V is TRBV24-1, with no clear D. V gave up 4 bases and J gave up 0 bases, with 12 bases separating them. CDR3 length: 16 residues. Germline CDR1 and CDR2: KGHDR and SFDVKD. DNA for the CDR3: TGTGCCACCAGTGACCCCGCGGAGGATAGCAATCAGCCCCAGCATTTT. Residues: CATSDPAEDSNQPQHF.

This clonotype came up many times. V gene TRBV5-1 combines with J gene TRBJ2-7; D is uncertain. Trimming removed 4 bases at V and 0 bases at J, with 8 bases between. From germline, CDR1 is SGHRS and CDR2 YFSETQ. This CDR3 has 13 residues. The CDR3 DNA sequence: TGCGCCAGCAGCGAGACAATCTCCTACGAGCAGTACTTC. Translation gives CASSETISYEQYF.

This clonotype occurred a few times. The gene calls are TRBV6-4 and TRBJ1-5; no firm D call. The CDR3 loop spans 14 amino acids. V gave up 11 bases and J gave up 8 bases, with 22 bases separating them. Germline CDR1 MRHNA, CDR2 SNTAGT. The CDR3 DNA follows: TGTGCCGTACGGCCGACTCTTGGGGTTGAGCCCCAGCATTTT. This sequence encodes CAVRPTLGVEPQHF.

The sample holds a few counts of this clonotype. The gene calls are TRBV4-1 and TRBJ1-2; D is unresolved. Per germline, CDR1 MGHRA and CDR2 YSYEKL. CDR3 size: 12 residues. The ends were cut back, 0 bases at V and 5 bases at J, with 4 bases in the middle. This CDR3 is CASSQEPYGYTF. CDR3 DNA: TGCGCCAGCAGCCAAGAGCCTTATGGCTACACCTTC.

This clonotype has a count of ten or more. A junction boundary mismatches the germline segment, possibly from a read error. This rearrangement joins TRBV29-1 to TRBJ2-4, with 7 bases matching TRBD1. CDR3 length: 13 amino acids. The germline V gene encodes CDR1 SQVTM and CDR2 ANQGSEA. The CDR3 here is CSVEGTAKNIKYF. The DNA for the CDR3 is TGCAGCGTTGAGGGGACAGCCAAAAACATTAAGTACTTC.

The CDR3 here is CASSFGGAMYTEAFF. CDR3 coding DNA: TGTGCCAGCAGCTTTGGAGGGGCTATGTACACTGAAGCTTTCTTT. The gene calls are TRBV5-8 and TRBJ1-1; weak D call: TRBD1 (5 bases). The CDR3 covers 15 residues. CDR1 and CDR2 (germline): SGHTS, YDEGEE. V lost 2 bases and J lost 3, with 14 bases in between. The variable domain in full, completed from reference TRBV5-8 and TRBJ1-1, reads EAGVTQSPTHLIKTRGQQATLRCSPISGHTSVYWYQQALGLGLQFLLWYDEGEERNRGNFPPRFSGRQFPNYSSELNVNALELEDSALYLCASSFGGAMYTEAFFGQGTRLTVV.

This clonotype came up many times. V gene TRBV28 combines with J gene TRBJ2-7; 7 bases align to TRBD1. V trimming: 5 bases; J trimming: 3 bases; junction bases outside the gene matches: 10. CDR1 and CDR2 (germline): MDHEN, SYDVKM. The CDR3 runs 15 residues. The CDR3 DNA reads as TGTGCCAGCAGTATACCCCGGGACAGTATCTACGAGCAGTACTTC. Translation: CASSIPRDSIYEQYF.

The genes are TRBV12-3 or TRBV12-4 and TRBJ1-5; no definite D call. The CDR3 is 18 amino acids. V was clipped by 7 bases and J by 2 bases, with 24 bases between them. In DNA form, the CDR3 reads TGTGCCAGCACCAACTTGAGGACGGGCAGTGTGGGCAATCAGCCCCAGCATTTT. It translates to CASTNLRTGSVGNQPQHF.

This clonotype was counted ten times or more. The V call is TRBV7-8, the J call TRBJ2-5; TRBD2 is a possible D gene (6 bases). The germline gives CDR1 SGHVS, CDR2 FQNEAQ. The CDR3 totals 17 residues. V lost 1 base and J lost 5, with 20 bases in between. The CDR3 bases are TGTGCCAGCAGCTTAGTGGCGGGGACCACGATCGGCGAGACCCAGTACTTC. The encoded protein is CASSLVAGTTIGETQYF. Full variable domain (outside the CDR3, taken from reference TRBV7-8 and TRBJ2-5): GAGVSQSPRYKVAKRGQDVALRCDPISGHVSLFWYQQALGQGPEFLTYFQNEAQLDKSGLPSDRFFAERPEGSVSTLKIQRTQQEDSAVYLCASSLVAGTTIGETQYFGPGTRLLVL.

This clonotype was counted at least ten times. The rearrangement links TRBV4-3 to TRBJ2-2, with 7 positions matching TRBD1. Germline values: CDR1 LGHNA, CDR2 YSLEER. With 4 bases clipped from V and 6 bases from J, the junction kept 11 bases outside the gene matches. The CDR3 runs 16 residues. As DNA, the CDR3 is TGCGCCAGCAGCCCTGTGGGGCAGGGGGACGCCGGGGAGCTGTTTTTT. Its protein is CASSPVGQGDAGELFF.

The chain employs TRBV7-2 and TRBJ2-5; D is possibly TRBD1 (6 bases). CDR3 length equals 16 residues. Trimming pared 5 bases from V and 0 bases from J, leaving 16 bases between. CDR1 and CDR2 from the germline V gene are SGHTA and FQGNSA. CDR3 residues: CASSSYGTTYQETQYF. DNA for the CDR3: TGTGCCAGCAGCAGTTACGGGACAACGTACCAAGAGACCCAGTACTTC.

This clonotype was counted at least ten times. The chain carries TRBV7-2 and TRBJ2-5; D is possibly TRBD1 or TRBD2 (5 bases each). This CDR3 has 14 residues. Germline V gene lookup returns CDR1 SGHTA and CDR2 FQGNSA. V was shortened by 4 bases and J by 2 bases, with 11 bases between the two germline ends. The CDR3 DNA reads TGTGCCAGCAGCTCGGGACCAGTACAAGAGACCCAGTACTTC. The encoded protein is CASSSGPVQETQYF.

This clonotype has ten or more counts. The V and J genes are TRBV18 and TRBJ1-5; tentative D call: TRBD1 (5 bases). This CDR3 has 16 amino acids. V was cut by 2 bases and J by 4 bases, with 15 bases left in between. Germline CDR1 KGHSH, CDR2 LQKENI. CDR3: CASSPIDGRVNQPQHF. In DNA form, the CDR3 reads TGTGCCAGCTCACCAATCGACGGCAGGGTTAATCAGCCCCAGCATTTT.

This clonotype was counted ten times or more. The junction differs from germline at one of its ends, possibly a read error. The chain uses TRBV2 and TRBJ2-4; D remains ambiguous. The germline V gene encodes CDR1 SNHLY and CDR2 FYNNEI. The CDR3 is made up of 12 amino acids. The CDR3 nucleotides read TGTGCCAGCAGTGGGGCCGGAAACATTAAGTACTTC. This encodes CASSGAGNIKYF.

V is TRBV6-2 or TRBV6-3 and J is TRBJ2-7, with 9 bases aligning to TRBD2. V dropped 2 bases and J dropped 2; count of bases not matched to a gene: 7. Germline V gene lookup returns CDR1 MNHEY and CDR2 SVGEGT. The CDR3 loop spans 16 amino acids. In DNA, the CDR3 is TGTGCCAGCAGTTACCCGACTAGCGGAGATGCCTACGAGCAGTACTTC. Protein: CASSYPTSGDAYEQYF.

This clonotype was seen a handful of times. The DNA of the CDR3 is TGTGCCAGCAGCGGGGGGGGGAGCACTGAAGCTTTCTTT. Its translation: CASSGGGSTEAFF. The rearrangement joins TRBV4-2 to TRBJ1-1; D is possibly TRBD1 (5 bases). The germline V and J ends were trimmed by 5 bases and 4 bases, with 11 bases remaining between them. Germline V gene data show CDR1 as LGHNA and CDR2 as YNFKEQ. This CDR3 has 13 residues.

This clonotype has ten or more counts. The chain recombines TRBV20-1 with TRBJ1-1; TRBD1 is a possible D gene (5 bases). The CDR3 length is 14 residues. V shed 1 base and J shed 5 bases, with 14 bases lying between them. Per germline, CDR1 DFQATT and CDR2 SNEGSKA (reference sequence). The CDR3 region has the DNA TGCAGTGCTAGAGTTCCAGGGTTGGTGACTGAAGCTTTCTTT. Encoded protein: CSARVPGLVTEAFF.